One sample yielded the 12 T cell receptor beta chains listed below, sequenced in a study of T cell repertoires in cytomegalovirus infection. MiXCR, run by TCRdb on the reads, gives a single entry per CDR3 protein. Of about 830,000 distinct CDR3 sequences in the sample, 32% are singletons; the top ten hold around 12%. Their recognized antigens are unknown. The specimen comprised cultured CD8+ T cells from PBMCs, sampled from culture after CMV antigen stimulation. The source of these receptors is a human donor in good health (CMV status not recorded). Some clones in this sample may be carry-over from other donors' samples.

This sequence joins TRBV10-3 and TRBJ1-2; D gene uncertain. V lost 4 bases and J lost 4, with 19 bases in between. This CDR3 region has 16 residues. CDR1 and CDR2 from the germline V gene are ENHRY and SYGVKD. The CDR3 sequence: CAISAAGRVRSYGYTF. The CDR3 DNA reads as TGTGCCATCAGTGCAGCGGGAAGGGTCAGAAGCTATGGCTACACCTTC.

The chain recombines TRBV5-4 with TRBJ2-5; 14 bases match TRBD2. Germline V gene data show CDR1 as SGHNT and CDR2 as YYREEE (reference sequence). V shed 4 bases, J shed 5 bases, and the junction held 13 bases outside the gene matches. The CDR3 has 18 amino acids. The DNA for the CDR3 is TGTGCCAGCAGCAAGGGACTAGCGGGGGAGGCCTTGCGGGAGACCCAGTACTTC. Residues: CASSKGLAGEALRETQYF. Based on the CDR3 plus reference TRBV5-4 and TRBJ2-5, the full variable domain is ETGVTQSPTHLIKTRGQQVTLRCSSQSGHNTVSWYQQALGQGPQFIFQYYREEENGRGNFPPRFSGLQFPNYSSELNVNALELDDSALYLCASSKGLAGEALRETQYFGPGTRLLVL.

V is TRBV28 and J is TRBJ2-2; D uncertain. V was trimmed by 1 base and J by 1 base, leaving 13 bases between them. Germline lookup yields CDR1 MDHEN and CDR2 SYDVKM. There are 17 residues in the CDR3. This chain's CDR3 is CASSLLKVAGNTGELFF. CDR3 coding DNA: TGTGCCAGCAGTTTATTAAAAGTGGCAGGGAACACCGGGGAGCTGTTTTTT.

The chain combines TRBV24-1 with TRBJ2-1; D gene unclear. Germline CDR1 KGHDR, CDR2 SFDVKD. Trimming cost V 5 bases and J 5 bases, with 6 bases left between them. The CDR3 is 12 amino acids. The CDR3 coding sequence is TGTGCCACCAGTGTCCGGGACAATGAGCAGTTCTTC. Its translation: CATSVRDNEQFF.

This clonotype showed up just a few times. The chain uses TRBV4-1 and TRBJ2-3; perhaps D is TRBD1 or TRBD2 (6 bases each). CDR1 is MGHRA and CDR2 is YSYEKL in the germline V gene. The CDR3 extends over 17 amino acids. Deletions cut 0 bases from V and 2 bases from J, with 15 bases between. CDR3 nucleotide sequence: TGCGCCAGCAGCCAAGAATATGTCGGGGGCTCCACAGATACGCAGTATTTT. It translates to CASSQEYVGGSTDTQYF.

This clonotype was observed a few times. The rearrangement links TRBV10-3 to TRBJ2-5; the D gene is possibly TRBD2 (6 bases). CDR3 length: 14 amino acids. CDR1 and CDR2 from the germline V gene are ENHRY and SYGVKD. The V end lost 10 bases, the J end lost 3 bases, and 18 bases lay between the germline ends. The CDR3 is CATSFLGGEETQYF. CDR3 nucleotide sequence: TGTGCCACTTCCTTTTTGGGGGGAGAAGAGACCCAGTACTTC.

This clonotype turned up a few times. This chain connects TRBV6-1 to TRBJ2-7; no firm D call. There are 9 residues in the CDR3. V gave up 10 bases and J gave up 3 bases, with 4 bases separating them. Germline assignment: CDR1 MNHNS and CDR2 SASEGT. The CDR3 DNA is TGTGCCACGAGCTACGAGCAGTACTTC. Protein sequence: CATSYEQYF.

As for this clonotype: The junction differs from germline at one of its ends, possibly a read error. The rearrangement links TRBV12-3 or TRBV12-4 to TRBJ1-5; D remains unclear. This CDR3 contains 13 residues. CDR3: CASSLVGNQPRHF. For the CDR3, the DNA is TGTGCCAGCAGTTTAGTAGGCAATCAGCCCCGGCATTTT.

The chain carries TRBV7-4 and TRBJ1-2; 8 bases are a match to TRBD1. The CDR3 contains 15 residues. CDR1 is SGHVT and CDR2 is SQSDAQ in the germline V gene. V gave up 2 bases and J gave up 4 bases; unmatched junction bases: 6. CDR3 residues: CASSLSQGARYGYTF. CDR3 coding DNA: TGTGCCAGCAGCTTAAGCCAGGGGGCGCGCTATGGCTACACCTTC.

V usage is TRBV9 and J usage is TRBJ2-5; D is uncertain. Germline V gene data show CDR1 as SGDLS and CDR2 as YYNGEE. The CDR3 covers 11 residues. The V end was cut by 3 bases, the J end by 5 bases, with 5 bases between. The CDR3 nucleotides are TGTGCCAGCAGCGGAGATGAGACCCAGTACTTC. Translated, it gives CASSGDETQYF.

The rearrangement links TRBV20-1 to TRBJ1-5; D unclear. V lost 0 bases, J lost 4 bases, and 10 bases lay in between. CDR1 and CDR2 from the germline V gene are DFQATT and SNEGSKA (reference sequence). The length of the CDR3 is 14 residues. CDR3 coding DNA: TGCAGTGCTAGAGATTGGGCGGGGAATCAGCCCCAGCATTTT. As protein: CSARDWAGNQPQHF.

V is TRBV4-1 and J is TRBJ1-4; 7 bases agree with TRBD1. Germline CDR1 reads MGHRA; CDR2 reads YSYEKL. The CDR3 runs 15 residues. J gave up 7 bases and V 3 bases, and 8 bases lay outside the gene matches. The CDR3, as DNA: TGCGCCAGCAGCCACAAACGGACAGGTGGTGAAAAACTGTTTTTT. Protein product: CASSHKRTGGEKLFF.